The 26 T cell receptor beta chains presented below share a single source sample, sequenced in a study of T cell responses to AZD1222 COVID-19 vaccine. Measured with immunoSEQ multiplex PCR; TCRdb has only the in-frame clones, and not every one. The table lists 100,000 to 150,000 clones, 80% to 90% of them singletons. This specimen was peripheral blood, taken 28 days after the second AZD1222 dose. The origin of the receptors is an adult who received the AZD1222 COVID-19 vaccine.

The chain links TRBV28 to TRBJ2-5; D may be TRBD1 or TRBD2 (5 bases each). The ends were cut back, 2 bases at V and 4 bases at J, with 11 bases in the middle. The V gene's germline CDR1 is MDHEN and CDR2 SYDVKM. The CDR3 has 14 amino acids. CDR3: CASSLNGALETQYF. CDR3 coding DNA: TGTGCCAGCAGTTTAAACGGGGCGTTAGAGACCCAGTACTTC.

The chain links TRBV10-1 to TRBJ1-1, with D hard to call. V lost 3 bases and J lost 8, with 13 bases in between. The CDR3 length is 13 residues. Germline-derived CDR1 and CDR2 are WNHNN and SYGVQD (reference sequence). CDR3 nucleotides: TGCGCCAGCAGTGAATTCCCGTACAGAGAAGCTTTCTTT. This encodes CASSEFPYREAFF.

Only a few counts were recorded for this clone. V is TRBV4-3 and J is TRBJ2-7; D possibly corresponds to TRBD2 (6 bases). Looked up from germline, CDR1 is LGHNA and CDR2 is YSLEER. Trimming cost V 0 bases and J 3 bases, with 12 bases left between them. This CDR3 is 15 amino acids long. The DNA for the CDR3 is TGCGCCAGCAGCCAAGAACTACTAGCTGTCTACGAGCAGTACTTC. Translating it yields CASSQELLAVYEQYF.

The chain has TRBV18 and TRBJ1-2, with D hard to call. The germline gives CDR1 KGHSH, CDR2 LQKENI. V was shortened by 0 bases and J by 6 bases, with 11 bases between the two germline ends. CDR3 size: 14 residues. The CDR3: CASSPPGGLHGYTF. The DNA of the CDR3 is TGTGCCAGCTCACCACCGGGAGGGCTTCATGGCTACACCTTC.

The rearrangement links TRBV23-1 to TRBJ1-5, with 11 bases that match TRBD1. TRBV23-1 is flagged as an ORF with uncertain function. V dropped 2 bases and J dropped 8; count of bases not matched to a gene: 8. The CDR3 runs to 16 residues. In DNA, the CDR3 is TGCGCCAGCAGTCAAGAAGGACAGGGGGCTGGAGAGCCCCAGCATTTT. Translating gives CASSQEGQGAGEPQHF.

The V gene is TRBV7-9, the J gene TRBJ2-1; D not certain. This CDR3 has 12 amino acids. V lost 1 base and J lost 8, with 6 bases in between. The germline V gene has CDR1 SEHNR and CDR2 FQNEAQ (reference sequence). The CDR3 coding sequence is TGTGCCAGCAGCTTAGAATTGGATGAGCAGTTCTTC. Translated, it gives CASSLELDEQFF.

J is TRBJ1-6 and V is TRBV3-1 (or the pseudogene TRBV3-2); D not resolved. The V end was cut by 5 bases, the J end by 7 bases, with 9 bases between. Per germline, CDR1 LGHDT and CDR2 YNNKEL (reference sequence). The CDR3 has 13 amino acids. The CDR3 sequence is CASSSRKNSPLHF. Here the CDR3 DNA reads TGTGCCAGCAGCTCTCGGAAAAATTCACCCCTCCACTTT.

The chain links TRBV11-3 to TRBJ1-2, with TRBD1 matching over 10 bases. Unmatched junction bases numbered 5, after V lost 6 bases and J lost 4 bases. The CDR3 is 14 residues long. Germline CDR1 is SGHNT and CDR2 is YENEEA. The chain's CDR3 is CASSPTGGCYGYTF. For the CDR3, the DNA is TGTGCCAGCAGTCCGACAGGGGGCTGCTATGGCTACACCTTC.

The chain carries TRBV6-5 and TRBJ2-5; the D gene is possibly TRBD1 (6 bases). The V gene's germline CDR1 is MNHEY and CDR2 SVGAGI. V was pared by 6 bases and J by 7 bases, with 15 bases between. CDR3 length equals 13 residues. CDR3 in DNA: TGTGCCAGCAGGGAGACAGGTATCTGGACCCAGTACTTC. Protein product: CASRETGIWTQYF.

The chain carries TRBV4-2 and TRBJ1-1; no clear D gene. Germline values: CDR1 LGHNA, CDR2 YNFKEQ. V shed 0 bases and J shed 4 bases, with 12 bases lying between them. This CDR3 has 15 amino acids. CDR3 DNA: TGTGCCAGCAGCCAAGAGGCGGGGAGGTTCACTGAAGCTTTCTTT. Its translation: CASSQEAGRFTEAFF.

The chain links TRBV6-6 to TRBJ2-6; D is unclear. The V and J ends lost 9 bases and 0 bases respectively, with 3 bases between them. The CDR3 runs to 12 residues. Germline CDR1 MNHNY, CDR2 SVGAGI (reference sequence). Here the CDR3 reads CASSSGANVLTF. As DNA, the CDR3 is TGTGCCAGTAGCTCTGGGGCCAACGTCCTGACTTTC.

The CDR3 DNA follows: TGTGCCAGCAGTTACTCGTCAGGGATGAGGACTGAAGCTTTCTTT. This gives the protein CASSYSSGMRTEAFF. The rearrangement joins TRBV6-2 or TRBV6-3 to TRBJ1-1; tentatively, D is TRBD1 (5 bases). V gave up 0 bases and J gave up 5 bases, with 13 bases separating them. CDR1 is MNHEY, CDR2 SVGEGT, per germline. CDR3 size: 15 residues.

The chain carries TRBV9 and TRBJ2-3; 12 bases match TRBD2. The CDR3 consists of 18 residues. V shed 3 bases, J shed 0 bases, and the junction held 8 bases outside the gene matches. CDR1 and CDR2 (germline): SGDLS, YYNGEE. The CDR3 DNA reads TGTGCCAGCAGCGATCCCCGGACTAGCGGGGTAAGCACAGATACGCAGTATTTT. Its translation: CASSDPRTSGVSTDTQYF.

This clone was seen once. The chain couples TRBV6-1 to TRBJ1-5, with 10 bases that match TRBD1. The germline CDR1 and CDR2 sequences are MNHNS and SASEGT. The CDR3 has 17 amino acids. V shed 2 bases, J shed 2 bases, and the junction held 6 bases outside the gene matches. The CDR3 is CASSEFFGTGGNQPQHF. In DNA, the CDR3 is TGTGCCAGCAGTGAATTTTTCGGGACAGGGGGCAATCAGCCCCAGCATTTT.

The chain is built from TRBV29-1 and TRBJ2-7; 8 nucleotides line up with TRBD1. This CDR3 has 12 residues. Germline-derived CDR1 and CDR2 are SQVTM and ANQGSEA. After removal of 6 bases from V and 6 bases from J, the junction contained 7 bases not matched to a gene. The CDR3 reads CSVTGEPTEQYF. CDR3 nucleotides: TGCAGCGTGACAGGGGAGCCCACCGAGCAGTACTTC.

This chain uses TRBV2 with TRBJ2-3; maybe TRBD2 (5 bases). Germline V CDR1 and CDR2: SNHLY, FYNNEI. This CDR3 comprises 14 residues. V was shortened by 8 bases and J by 0 bases, with 12 bases between the two germline ends. CDR3 sequence reads: CASGADTSTDTQYF. As DNA, the CDR3 is TGTGCCAGCGGAGCGGATACTAGCACAGATACGCAGTATTTT.

On this clone: The sample contains more than one DNA sequence encoding this CDR3. The chain uses TRBV18 and TRBJ1-2, with TRBD1 matching over 10 bases. CDR1 is KGHSH and CDR2 is LQKENI in the germline V gene. J gave up 2 bases and V 3 bases, and 3 bases lay outside the gene matches. The CDR3 has 15 amino acids. CDR3 region: CASSPGTGANYGYTF. The CDR3 region has the DNA TGTGCCAGCTCACCGGGGACAGGGGCGAACTATGGCTACACCTTC. Full variable domain (remainder filled in from reference TRBV18 and TRBJ1-2): NAGVMQNPRHLVRRRGQEARLRCSPMKGHSHVYWYRQLPEEGLKFMVYLQKENIIDESGMPKERFSAEFPKEGPSILRIQQVVRGDSAAYFCASSPGTGANYGYTFGSGTRLTVV.

The chain carries TRBV11-2 and TRBJ1-2; 7 bases agree with TRBD1. Germline V gives CDR1 SGHAT, CDR2 FQNNGV. The CDR3 is 15 amino acids. With 0 bases clipped from V and 4 bases from J, the junction kept 5 bases outside the gene matches. The CDR3 DNA reads TGTGCCAGCAGCTTAGAAAGGGGGCCTCTCTATGGCTACACCTTC. Its translation: CASSLERGPLYGYTF.

This chain joins TRBV12-3 or TRBV12-4 and TRBJ1-5; D ambiguous. This CDR3 is built from 13 residues. V was cut by 8 bases and J by 0 bases, with 8 bases left in between. CDR3 protein: CASSEFSNQPQHF. The DNA of the CDR3 is TGTGCCAGCTCAGAGTTTAGCAATCAGCCCCAGCATTTT.

This clone was counted a few times. The chain uses TRBV4-3 and TRBJ2-3; no firm D call. CDR1 and CDR2 from the germline V gene are LGHNA and YSLEER. The CDR3 is 16 amino acids. Trimming removed 0 bases at V and 0 bases at J, with 10 bases between. CDR3 in amino acids: CASSQDSGFSTDTQYF. CDR3 bases: TGCGCCAGCAGCCAAGATAGTGGTTTTAGCACAGATACGCAGTATTTT.

This rearrangement joins TRBV5-1 to TRBJ1-3, with D possibly TRBD1 on 6 matching bases. CDR1 is SGHRS and CDR2 is YFSETQ in the germline V gene. V was clipped by 4 bases and J by 4 bases, with 12 bases between them. The CDR3 has 14 amino acids. The CDR3 here is CASSVMTGGNTIYF. As DNA, the CDR3 is TGCGCCAGCAGCGTAATGACAGGAGGAAACACCATATATTTT.

The chain recombines TRBV4-1 with TRBJ1-2; D is undetermined. The CDR3 is 12 amino acids. Trimming shortened V by 0 bases and J by 1 base, and 0 bases separated the two germline ends. CDR1 is MGHRA and CDR2 is YSYEKL in the germline V gene. As DNA, the CDR3 is TGCGCCAGCAGCCAAGATAACTATGGCTACACCTTC. Translated, it gives CASSQDNYGYTF.

The J gene is TRBJ1-3, the V gene TRBV11-2, with D unresolved. CDR3 length: 13 residues. Trimming pared 5 bases from V and 0 bases from J, leaving 5 bases between. From germline, CDR1 is SGHAT and CDR2 FQNNGV. CDR3 bases: TGTGCCAGCAGCCGTCACTCTGGAAACACCATATATTTT. Its translation is CASSRHSGNTIYF. Drawing the rest from reference TRBV11-2 and TRBJ1-3, the complete variable domain is EAGVAQSPRYKIIEKRQSVAFWCNPISGHATLYWYQQILGQGPKLLIQFQNNGVVDDSQLPKDRFSAERLKGVDSTLKIQPAKLEDSAVYLCASSRHSGNTIYFGEGSWLTVV.

The chain carries TRBV6-5 and TRBJ1-2, with unresolved D. Germline lookup yields CDR1 MNHEY and CDR2 SVGAGI. This CDR3 has 12 residues. The V and J ends lost 6 bases and 2 bases respectively, with 7 bases between them. CDR3 in DNA: TGTGCCAGCAGCCCGGGGAACTATGGCTACACCTTC. The encoded protein is CASSPGNYGYTF.

J is TRBJ2-7 and V is TRBV7-2; the D gene is possibly TRBD1 (6 bases). Germline-derived CDR1 and CDR2 are SGHTA and FQGNSA. The CDR3 contains 16 residues. Trimming left V 6 bases short and J 1 base short, with 19 bases between. The CDR3 region has the DNA TGTGCCAGCAGTCAGGGATCTCCAGGACAGTCCTACGAGCAGTACTTC. This sequence encodes CASSQGSPGQSYEQYF.

This clone was counted a few times. The CDR3 here is CASSQALVATQYF. In DNA form, the CDR3 reads TGCGCCAGCAGCCAAGCCCTAGTAGCGACCCAGTACTTC. The V call is TRBV4-3, the J call TRBJ2-5; D is undetermined. CDR1 is LGHNA and CDR2 is YSLEER in the germline V gene. V was cut by 1 base and J by 7 bases, with 10 bases left in between. CDR3 length: 13 residues.